The 19 T cell receptor beta chains in this list originate from one sample, sequenced in a study of T cells after posttransplantation cyclophosphamide. The method was immunoSEQ multiplex PCR; TCRdb's version includes in-frame clones alone and lacks a portion of them. The sample shows some 39,000 clones, no singletons; the ten largest hold about 1.2%. Sequencing input: PBMCs. Receptors were obtained from a girl under 18 in good health, CMV-negative, and a related stem cell transplant donor.

This clone was counted many times. This chain links TRBV28 with TRBJ1-1; tentatively, D is TRBD1 (5 bases). The CDR3 sequence is 11 residues long. Germline assignment: CDR1 MDHEN and CDR2 SYDVKM. V gave up 9 bases and J gave up 9 bases, with 14 bases separating them. CDR3 DNA: TGTGCCAGTACATACAGGTTCCAAGCTTTCTTT. It encodes CASTYRFQAFF.

This clone was counted only a few times. The chain couples TRBV6-1 to TRBJ1-1; D unresolved. Germline V gene lookup returns CDR1 MNHNS and CDR2 SASEGT. The length of the CDR3 is 15 residues. Between the trimmed V and J ends, which lost 5 bases and 4 bases, there was a span of 17 bases. This CDR3 reads CASSPGGGRSTEAFF. The CDR3 DNA is TGTGCCAGCAGTCCAGGCGGAGGGCGTAGCACTGAAGCTTTCTTT.

The table lists this clone with a few counts. The chain combines TRBV15 with TRBJ2-1; tentative D call: TRBD1 (6 bases). The CDR3 is 15 residues long. The germline V gene encodes CDR1 LNHNV and CDR2 YYDKDF (reference sequence). V gave up 0 bases and J gave up 7 bases, with 13 bases separating them. The CDR3 spells CATSRDRQAGNEQFF. The CDR3 coding sequence is TGTGCCACCAGCAGAGATCGACAGGCCGGGAATGAGCAGTTCTTC.

This clone was picked up many times. V and J are TRBV5-5 and TRBJ1-1; unclear D gene. This CDR3 contains 14 residues. CDR1 and CDR2 from the germline V gene are SGHKS and YYEKEE (reference sequence). With 2 bases removed from V and 1 base from J, the gap between germline ends came to 9 bases. The chain's CDR3 is CASSFLFGNTEAFF. The DNA of the CDR3 is TGTGCCAGCAGCTTCCTATTCGGGAACACTGAAGCTTTCTTT.

This clone was counted between two and nine times. The rearrangement joins TRBV6-1 to TRBJ2-3, with D possibly being TRBD1 (5 bases). Between the trimmed V and J ends, which lost 3 bases and 1 base, there was a span of 8 bases. CDR3 size: 14 residues. Germline V gene data show CDR1 as MNHNS and CDR2 as SASEGT. This chain's CDR3 is CASSEGPGTDTQYF. DNA of the CDR3: TGTGCCAGCAGTGAGGGGCCGGGCACAGATACGCAGTATTTT.

This clone was seen a few times. V is TRBV5-1 and J is TRBJ2-4; weak D call: TRBD1 (5 bases). CDR1 is SGHRS, CDR2 YFSETQ, per germline. The CDR3 is 16 residues long. Trimming removed 4 bases from V and 2 bases from J, with 16 bases in between. The CDR3 DNA reads as TGCGCCAGCAGCCGCGAGCAGGGTGGCCCCAAAAACATTCAGTACTTC. It is translated as CASSREQGGPKNIQYF.

The sample holds many counts of this clone. The chain has TRBV19 and TRBJ2-7, with TRBD1 matching over 8 bases. With V trimmed by 5 bases and J by 4 bases, 10 bases remained unmatched. Germline lookup yields CDR1 LNHDA and CDR2 SQIVND (reference sequence). The CDR3 contains 15 residues. The CDR3 is CASSSGQGGWYEQYF. CDR3 bases: TGTGCCAGTAGTTCAGGACAGGGAGGATGGTACGAGCAGTACTTC.

This rearrangement joins TRBV7-9 to TRBJ1-3; D remains unclear. CDR1 and CDR2 (germline): SEHNR, FQNEAQ (reference sequence). The CDR3 runs to 14 residues. Trimming took off 3 bases at V and 4 bases at J, with 10 bases between the two ends. Here the CDR3 reads CASSFVGGGNTIYF. The CDR3 region has the DNA TGTGCCAGCAGCTTTGTTGGCGGGGGAAACACCATATATTTT.

The chain recombines TRBV14 with TRBJ2-5; 12 bases match TRBD2. V trimming: 3 bases; J trimming: 4 bases; junction bases outside the gene matches: 9. CDR3 length: 17 amino acids. Germline loops: CDR1 SGHDN, CDR2 FVKESK. The CDR3 sequence: CASSHPSGRAGLETQYF. In DNA form, the CDR3 reads TGTGCCAGCAGCCACCCTAGCGGGAGGGCCGGGTTAGAGACCCAGTACTTC.

There are many counts of this clone. The V gene is TRBV6-5, the J gene TRBJ1-3, with D perhaps matching TRBD1 (5 bases). The CDR3 loop spans 15 amino acids. CDR1 MNHEY and CDR2 SVGAGI come from the germline V gene. V was shortened by 3 bases and J by 1 base, with 10 bases between the two germline ends. Here the CDR3 reads CASSYQGASGNTIYF. In DNA, the CDR3 is TGTGCCAGCAGTTATCAAGGGGCGTCTGGAAACACCATATATTTT.

This clone was observed many times. This chain connects TRBV30 to TRBJ1-1; tentatively, D is TRBD1 (5 bases). The CDR3 spans 10 residues. Germline CDR1 reads GTSNPN; CDR2 reads SVGIG (reference sequence). V was clipped by 4 bases and J by 10 bases, with 10 bases between them. The CDR3 DNA is TGTGCCTGGATTCCGGGGGTAGCTTTCTTT. Translating it yields CAWIPGVAFF.

This clone was seen at least ten times. The rearrangement links TRBV6-5 to TRBJ1-2, with 8 bases that match TRBD1. There are 15 residues in the CDR3. V gave up 0 bases and J gave up 8 bases; unmatched junction bases: 8. Germline V gene data show CDR1 as MNHEY and CDR2 as SVGAGI. CDR3 sequence reads: CASSYSAGTGGGYTF. CDR3 DNA sequence: TGTGCCAGCAGTTACTCGGCCGGGACAGGAGGAGGCTACACCTTC.

This clone showed up just a few times. V gene TRBV9 combines with J gene TRBJ2-5; TRBD1 agrees at 7 bases. V shed 0 bases and J 3 bases; nucleotides not matched to a gene: 5. CDR1 SGDLS and CDR2 YYNGEE come from the germline V gene. The CDR3 has 15 residues. The CDR3, as DNA: TGTGCCAGCAGCGTAGTGGGTACAGGGGAAGAGACCCAGTACTTC. This codes for CASSVVGTGEETQYF.

This clone was counted at least ten times. The rearrangement uses TRBV5-1 and TRBJ1-3; D may be TRBD1 (5 bases). CDR3 length: 16 residues. Trimming shortened V by 3 bases and J by 2 bases, and 15 bases separated the two germline ends. From germline, CDR1 is SGHRS and CDR2 YFSETQ. CDR3 sequence: CASSSYTGTAGNTIYF. CDR3 DNA: TGCGCCAGCAGCTCATACACGGGGACTGCTGGAAACACCATATATTTT.

Ten or more counts support this clone. The chain uses TRBV28 and TRBJ1-5, with D uncertain. V was cut by 6 bases and J by 0 bases, with 3 bases left in between. CDR1 and CDR2 from the germline V gene are MDHEN and SYDVKM. CDR3 size: 12 residues. CDR3 loop: CASRLSNQPQHF. The CDR3 DNA sequence: TGTGCCAGCAGACTTAGCAATCAGCCCCAGCATTTT.

This clone was counted ten times or more. V and J are TRBV7-2 and TRBJ1-2; maybe TRBD1 (5 bases). V lost 4 bases, J lost 5 bases, and 20 bases lay in between. The germline V gene encodes CDR1 SGHTA and CDR2 FQGNSA. This CDR3 is built from 16 residues. Written as DNA, the CDR3 is TGTGCCAGCAGCTCAGGGACTTCGGGCGACAGATATGGCTACACCTTC. Translated: CASSSGTSGDRYGYTF. Filled out from reference TRBV7-2 and TRBJ1-2, the complete variable domain reads GAGVSQSPSNKVTEKGKDVELRCDPISGHTALYWYRQSLGQGLEFLIYFQGNSAPDKSGLPSDRFSAERTGGSVSTLTIQRTQQEDSAVYLCASSSGTSGDRYGYTFGSGTRLTVV.

This clone was recorded many times. This sequence joins TRBV6-4 and TRBJ2-7, with TRBD2 matching 10 bases. V lost 8 bases, J lost 7 bases, and 8 bases stayed unmatched. There are 13 residues in the CDR3. CDR1 is MRHNA and CDR2 is SNTAGT in the germline V gene. CDR3 sequence reads: CASAASGSGEQYF. In nucleotides, the CDR3 is TGTGCCAGCGCGGCTAGCGGGAGCGGGGAGCAGTACTTC.

There are a few counts of this clone. The V gene is TRBV5-1, the J gene TRBJ2-7; the D gene is possibly TRBD1 (6 bases). Per germline, CDR1 SGHRS and CDR2 YFSETQ. V lost 4 bases and J 4 bases, leaving 18 bases between the germline ends. The CDR3 loop spans 15 amino acids. The CDR3 DNA reads as TGCGCCAGCAGCACAGGGACACCGCCCAGATACGAGCAGTACTTC. Its translation: CASSTGTPPRYEQYF.

The genes are TRBV5-1 and TRBJ1-4, with D tentatively TRBD1 (6 bases). Deletions cut 1 base from V and 7 bases from J, with 14 bases between. The germline V gene encodes CDR1 SGHRS and CDR2 YFSETQ. The CDR3 length is 15 residues. CDR3 nucleotide sequence: TGCGCCAGCAGCTTGCCGGGGGGCAGGAGTGAAAAACTGTTTTTT. Translation: CASSLPGGRSEKLFF. Complete variable domain (other parts from reference TRBV5-1 and TRBJ1-4): KAGVTQTPRYLIKTRGQQVTLSCSPISGHRSVSWYQQTPGQGLQFLFEYFSETQRNKGNFPGRFSGRQFSNSRSEMNVSTLELGDSALYLCASSLPGGRSEKLFFGSGTQLSVL.